These T cell receptor beta chains were read from a single sample in a study of blood T cell repertoires in COVID-19. Clones were sequenced by immunoSEQ multiplex PCR, and TCRdb holds only the in-frame ones, with some missing. The sample holds about 26,000 clones, around 90% seen once. The source material was peripheral blood. These receptors all come from a human donor in a cohort sampled during active COVID-19. The CDR3 runs from the conserved cysteine through the conserved F or W. D genes are given only for firm matches. Size values are once, few and many counts, or a class for expanded clones, and some rows have none.

size: .
V: TRBV5-1
J: TRBJ2-7
length: 16
D: TRBD1
DNA: TGCGCCAGCAGCCAGGGGGCTCAGTCTGTAAGAAACGAGCAGTACTTC
CDR3: CASSQGAQSVRNEQYF

size: .
V: TRBV11-1
J: TRBJ1-1
length: 15
D: .
DNA: TGTGCCAGCAGCAAGCCTCGGACAGTCAGAGGGGAAGCTTTCTTT
CDR3: CASSKPRTVRGEAFF

size: .
V: TRBV5-1
J: TRBJ2-5
length: 18
D: TRBD2
DNA: TGCGCCAGCAGCCGGAGGACTAGCGGCCTGGGCTCCCAAGAGACCCAGTACTTC
CDR3: CASSRRTSGLGSQETQYF

size: .
V: TRBV5-4
J: TRBJ2-3
length: 12
D: .
DNA: TGTGCCAGCAGCTTGCGGTCAGATACGCAGTATTTT
CDR3: CASSLRSDTQYF

size: .
V: TRBV29-1
J: TRBJ1-4
length: 13
D: .
DNA: TGCAGCGGCATGACCTCAGGCCGGGAAAAACTGTTTTTT
CDR3: CSGMTSGREKLFF

size: .
V: TRBV5-4
J: TRBJ2-5
length: 15
D: .
DNA: TGTGCCAGCAGCTTAGGACACGGCCTACAAGAGACCCAGTACTTC
CDR3: CASSLGHGLQETQYF

size: .
V: TRBV20-1
J: TRBJ2-3
length: 16
D: TRBD2
DNA: TGCAGTGCTAGTGGACTAGCGGGAACGGTCACAGATACGCAGTATTTT
CDR3: CSASGLAGTVTDTQYF

size: .
V: TRBV19
J: TRBJ1-5
length: 14
D: TRBD1
DNA: TGTGCCAGTTCCGGGACAGGTAGCAATCAGCCCCAGCATTTT
CDR3: CASSGTGSNQPQHF

size: .
V: TRBV5-5
J: TRBJ2-3
length: 16
D: TRBD2
DNA: TGTGCCAGCAGCTTGGATGGACGGGGGGGCACAGATACGCAGTATTTT
CDR3: CASSLDGRGGTDTQYF

size: .
V: TRBV28
J: TRBJ1-2
length: 14
D: .
DNA: TGTGCCAGCAGTTTAGAGGGCCGCGGCTATGGCTACACCTTC
CDR3: CASSLEGRGYGYTF

size: .
V: TRBV6-6
J: TRBJ2-1
length: 12
D: .
DNA: TGTGCCAGCAGCACAGACAGTCAACATGGGTTCTTC
CDR3: CASSTDSQHGFF

size: .
V: TRBV7-8
J: TRBJ1-5
length: 17
D: TRBD1
DNA: TGTGCCAGCAGCCCTGGACAGGGGGAGGGCAGCAATCAGCCCCAGCATTTT
CDR3: CASSPGQGEGSNQPQHF

size: .
V: TRBV29-1
J: TRBJ2-5
length: 14
D: .
DNA: TGCAGCGTTGAAGATCGGGGATTCGGAGAGACCCAGTACTTC
CDR3: CSVEDRGFGETQYF

size: .
V: TRBV5-4
J: TRBJ2-5
length: 15
D: TRBD2
DNA: TGTGCCAGCAGCTTATGGCGGGGGGACCGGAAGACCCAGTACTTC
CDR3: CASSLWRGDRKTQYF

size: .
V: TRBV2
J: TRBJ1-1
length: 14
D: .
DNA: TGTGCCAGAAAGGACAGAACAATGAACACTGAAGCTTTCTTT
CDR3: CARKDRTMNTEAFF

size: .
V: TRBV11-3
J: TRBJ2-2
length: 16
D: TRBD2
DNA: TGTGCCAGCAGCTTATATGCGGGGGGGAACACCGGGGAGCTGTTTTTT
CDR3: CASSLYAGGNTGELFF

size: .
V: TRBV9
J: TRBJ2-2
length: 16
D: TRBD2
DNA: TGTGCCAGCAGCGTACTCCCTAGCGGAGCATCCGGGGAGCTGTTTTTT
CDR3: CASSVLPSGASGELFF

size: .
V: TRBV6-6
J: TRBJ2-3
length: 14
D: .
DNA: TGTGCCAGCACCAATCGACTGTACACAGATACGCAGTATTTT
CDR3: CASTNRLYTDTQYF

size: .
V: TRBV2
J: TRBJ2-1
length: 15
D: TRBD2
DNA: TGTGCCAGCAGTGAGGTGGGAGGGCGTTGGAATGAGCAGTTCTTC
CDR3: CASSEVGGRWNEQFF

size: .
V: TRBV19
J: TRBJ2-1
length: 16
D: TRBD2
DNA: TGTGCCAGTAGTACTCAGAGCGGGGCGACCTACAATGAGCAGTTCTTC
CDR3: CASSTQSGATYNEQFF

size: once
V: TRBV5-1
J: TRBJ2-7
length: 15
D: .
DNA: TGCGCCAGCAGCTTTGGACAGGGAGGGGCTTACGAGCAGTACTTC
CDR3: CASSFGQGGAYEQYF

size: .
V: TRBV30
J: TRBJ2-2
length: 16
D: .
DNA: TGTGCCTGCCCTCAACAGGTCAGGCCGGACACCGGGGAGCTGTTTTTT
CDR3: CACPQQVRPDTGELFF

size: .
V: TRBV4-1
J: TRBJ2-1
length: 16
D: TRBD2
DNA: TGCGCCAGCAGCCAGGGGACTAGCGGGGTTTACAATGAGCAGTTCTTC
CDR3: CASSQGTSGVYNEQFF

size: .
V: TRBV3-1/TRBV3-2
J: TRBJ2-4
length: 15
D: .
DNA: TGTGCCAGCAGCCAAGTTAGCGGAGGCAGAAACATTCAGTACTTC
CDR3: CASSQVSGGRNIQYF

size: .
V: TRBV10-2
J: TRBJ1-2
length: 15
D: .
DNA: TGCGCCAGTCGCGGCCGGGGGGGCGCGGACTATGGCTACACCTTC
CDR3: CASRGRGGADYGYTF

size: .
V: TRBV6-4
J: TRBJ2-2
length: 14
D: TRBD1
DNA: TGTGCCAGCAGTGACTCACAGGGGGCCGGGGAGCTGTTTTTT
CDR3: CASSDSQGAGELFF

size: .
V: TRBV19
J: TRBJ2-2
length: 14
D: TRBD2
DNA: TGTGCCTCCAGGGGACTAGCTCGTACCGGGGAGCTGTTTTTT
CDR3: CASRGLARTGELFF

size: .
V: TRBV11-2
J: TRBJ2-3
length: 15
D: TRBD2
DNA: TGTGCCAGCAGCTTAGAAGCGGGGGGCACAGATACGCAGTATTTT
CDR3: CASSLEAGGTDTQYF

size: .
V: TRBV28
J: TRBJ1-4
length: 15
D: TRBD1
DNA: TGTGCCAGCAGTTCGACCGGGACAGCTAATGAAAAACTGTTTTTT
CDR3: CASSSTGTANEKLFF

size: .
V: TRBV12-1
J: TRBJ2-1
length: 16
D: .
DNA: TGTGCCAGCAGCTCCCTAACTAGCGGGAGAAGGAGAGAGCAGTTCTTC
CDR3: CASSSLTSGRRREQFF

size: .
V: TRBV10-1
J: TRBJ2-1
length: 15
D: TRBD2
DNA: TGCGCCAGCAGCGAGGCGGTAGCGGGAGGGGGTGAGCAGTTCTTC
CDR3: CASSEAVAGGGEQFF

size: .
V: TRBV3-1/TRBV3-2
J: TRBJ2-5
length: 17
D: TRBD2
DNA: TGTGCCAGCAGCCAAGGGACTAGCGGGGCGGAACCGGGGACCCAGTACTTC
CDR3: CASSQGTSGAEPGTQYF

size: .
V: TRBV18
J: TRBJ2-7
length: 16
D: TRBD2
DNA: TGTGCCAGCTCACCACGGAGCGGGGTCGGATCCTACGAGCAGTACTTC
CDR3: CASSPRSGVGSYEQYF

size: .
V: TRBV9
J: TRBJ2-7
length: 15
D: .
DNA: TGTGCCAGCAGCGTTTCGGGGGACCGGGTTTACGAGCAGTACTTC
CDR3: CASSVSGDRVYEQYF

size: .
V: TRBV21-1
J: TRBJ1-3
length: 15
D: .
DNA: TGTGCCAGCAGCCCCTCGCGGAGCTCTGGAAACACCATATATTTT
CDR3: CASSPSRSSGNTIYF

size: .
V: TRBV5-4
J: TRBJ1-1
length: 15
D: TRBD1
DNA: TGTGCCAGCAGCTTGGCGCAGGGGGTGAACACTGAAGCTTTCTTT
CDR3: CASSLAQGVNTEAFF

size: once
V: TRBV30
J: TRBJ2-2
length: 14
D: .
DNA: TGTGCCTGGAGTGGGGTAGGGGACTGGGGGGAGCTGTTTTTT
CDR3: CAWSGVGDWGELFF